This TCR beta chain is from a study of blood T cells in healthy people across ages. General study results and limits: Strong correlation existed between TCR beta diversity and naive T cell percentage.

This clonotype was found once. Its antigen is currently unknown. Combining a sample-barcoded 5' primer with a J-beta primer mix, a second PCR ran for roughly 7 to 11 cycles. Each cDNA molecule carried a tag from a template-switch adaptor that contained 12 random nucleotides. From the 5' RACE reads, TCRdb called clonotypes with MiXCR, one entry per CDR3 protein. The sample consists of hundreds of thousands of distinct CDR3 sequences, approximately 50% of them appearing once. Donors gave approximately 9.9 milliliters of peripheral blood apiece. Extraction of total RNA produced a minimum of 5.5 micrograms from each sample. V lost 2 bases to trimming and J lost 5 bases, with 14 bases between them. Germline V CDR1 and CDR2: SGHTA, FQGNSA. This CDR3 spans 15 amino acids.

The chain has TRBV7-2 and TRBJ2-3; D possibly corresponds to TRBD1 (6 bases). The clonotype comes from a woman aged 55-70 years in good health. Sequenced: blood. The chain's CDR3 is CASSLSGRGGDTQYF. CDR3 nucleotides: TGTGCCAGCAGCTTAAGTGGGAGAGGGGGAGATACGCAGTATTTT.